These 18 T cell receptor beta chains originate from one sample sequenced in a study of T cells in Graves' hyperthyroidism and ophthalmopathy. Researchers took RNA transcripts and amplified the TCR beta CDR3 regions from them. TCR CDR3 regions were first amplified by RT-PCR with HTBI primers. TCRdb called the multiplex PCR reads again in MiXCR, with one record for every CDR3 protein. The sample lists roughly 840,000 distinct CDR3 sequences; roughly 40% were seen once. Material for sequencing was blood. The receptor source for this set is a young man with Graves' hyperthyroidism.

This clonotype was counted many times. The gene calls are TRBV15 and TRBJ1-4, with D unresolved. Germline V gene lookup returns CDR1 LNHNV and CDR2 YYDKDF (reference sequence). This CDR3 has 17 amino acids. V lost 0 bases to trimming and J lost 4 bases, with 15 bases between them. The CDR3 bases are TGTGCCACCAGCAGAGATCAGACTGGCAGTCGTAATGAAAAACTGTTTTTT. Amino acids: CATSRDQTGSRNEKLFF.

V is TRBV20-1 and J is TRBJ2-5; a possible D gene is TRBD1 (6 bases). V dropped 1 base and J dropped 5 bases, with 14 bases sitting between them. CDR1 and CDR2 (germline): DFQATT, SNEGSKA (reference sequence). The length of the CDR3 is 14 residues. CDR3 DNA sequence: TGCAGTGCTAGAGTCCCAGGGGAATGGGAGACCCAGTACTTC. Its translation: CSARVPGEWETQYF.

The V call is TRBV2, the J call TRBJ1-4; no definite D call. Trimming took 2 bases from V and 8 from J, leaving 12 bases between them. Germline assignment: CDR1 SNHLY and CDR2 FYNNEI. The CDR3 loop spans 14 amino acids. CDR3 sequence reads: CASSEQDSFEKLFF. As DNA, the CDR3 is TGTGCCAGCAGTGAACAGGACTCTTTCGAAAAACTGTTTTTT.

The V gene is TRBV20-1, the J gene TRBJ1-5; 8 nucleotides line up with TRBD1. The CDR3 contains 15 residues. Unmatched junction bases numbered 4, after V lost 3 bases and J lost 0 bases. Germline-derived CDR1 and CDR2 are DFQATT and SNEGSKA (reference sequence). The CDR3 region is CSARTGAYSNQPQHF. For the CDR3, the DNA is TGCAGTGCTAGGACAGGGGCCTATAGCAATCAGCCCCAGCATTTT.

This clonotype appeared many times. The chain joins TRBV7-9 to TRBJ1-1, with D hard to call. CDR3 size: 13 residues. Germline V CDR1 and CDR2: SEHNR, FQNEAQ (reference sequence). V lost 4 bases and J 0 bases, leaving 6 bases between the germline ends. The CDR3 DNA reads as TGTGCCAGCAGCTCAACCATGAACACTGAAGCTTTCTTT. Its translation: CASSSTMNTEAFF.

There are a few counts of this clonotype. V and J are TRBV5-8 and TRBJ1-4; a possible D gene is TRBD1 (5 bases). This CDR3 contains 11 residues. Germline CDR1 SGHTS, CDR2 YDEGEE. V was pared by 9 bases and J by 8 bases, with 11 bases between. The CDR3 loop reads CATGGGEKLFF. The CDR3 nucleotides are TGTGCCACCGGCGGGGGAGAAAAACTGTTTTTT.

This clonotype was observed many times. The chain carries TRBV20-1 and TRBJ1-5; TRBD1 matches 7 bases. This CDR3 has 13 amino acids. The ends lost 7 bases at V and 5 bases at J; junction bases unmatched: 8. The V gene's germline CDR1 is DFQATT and CDR2 SNEGSKA (reference sequence). CDR3 region: CSVTGEWDQPQHF. Here the CDR3 DNA reads TGCAGTGTTACAGGGGAGTGGGATCAGCCCCAGCATTTT.

A remark on this clonotype: At one end, the junction sequence differs from germline, possibly due to a read error. The chain combines TRBV14 with TRBJ2-7; maybe TRBD1 (6 bases). Per the germline V gene, CDR1 is SGHDN and CDR2 is FVKESK. The CDR3 has 15 amino acids. CDR3 DNA sequence: TGTGCCAGCAGCCAAGGGCCGGACAGCTCCTACGAGCGGTACTTC. Translating it yields CASSQGPDSSYERYF.

The V gene is TRBV27, the J gene TRBJ1-4; 7 nucleotides match TRBD1. The CDR3 loop spans 16 amino acids. From germline, CDR1 is MNHEY and CDR2 SMNVEV (reference sequence). J was trimmed by 3 bases and V by 3 bases; bases with no gene match: 7. This CDR3 reads CASSFGRGGSNEKLFF. For the CDR3, the DNA is TGTGCCAGCAGTTTTGGCAGGGGGGGCTCTAATGAAAAACTGTTTTTT.

The chain uses TRBV2 and TRBJ2-5; TRBD2 aligns across 12 bases. The CDR3 has 14 residues. Germline CDR1 and CDR2: SNHLY and FYNNEI. V was pared by 6 bases and J by 7 bases, with 6 bases of the junction left unmatched. The CDR3 spells CASSASGRGGTQYF. Here the CDR3 DNA reads TGTGCCAGCAGCGCTAGCGGGAGGGGGGGGACCCAGTACTTC.

This clonotype was counted once. CDR3 sequence reads: CASSQDVMEPGANVLTF. The CDR3 nucleotides are TGTGCCAGCAGCCAAGATGTTATGGAACCTGGGGCCAACGTCCTGACTTTC. The V gene is TRBV9, the J gene TRBJ2-6; D is ambiguous. Germline values: CDR1 SGDLS, CDR2 YYNGEE. The V end was cut by 4 bases, the J end by 2 bases, with 16 bases between. This CDR3 contains 17 residues.

This clonotype has a count of ten or more. This chain links TRBV9 with TRBJ1-1, with D unresolved. The V end lost 3 bases, the J end lost 2 bases, and 14 bases lay between the germline ends. The CDR3 has 15 amino acids. Germline V CDR1 and CDR2: SGDLS, YYNGEE. CDR3 sequence reads: CASSAGGGPNTEAFF. CDR3 DNA sequence: TGTGCCAGCAGCGCGGGAGGCGGTCCCAACACTGAAGCTTTCTTT. Full variable domain (missing parts from reference TRBV9 and TRBJ1-1): DSGVTQTPKHLITATGQRVTLRCSPRSGDLSVYWYQQSLDQGLQFLIQYYNGEERAKGNILERFSAQQFPDLHSELNLSSLELGDSALYFCASSAGGGPNTEAFFGQGTRLTVV.

The V gene is TRBV12-3 or TRBV12-4, the J gene TRBJ1-1; the match to TRBD1 covers 11 bases. CDR3 length: 13 residues. The J segment lost 7 bases and the V segment lost 7 bases, leaving 5 bases of the junction unmatched. The CDR3 DNA follows: TGTGCCAGCACCGGACAGGGGGCCATTGAAGCTTTCTTT. It is translated as CASTGQGAIEAFF.

V and J are TRBV2 and TRBJ1-5, with D possibly matching TRBD1 (5 bases). The CDR3 runs to 15 residues. Trimming took off 0 bases at V and 7 bases at J, with 13 bases between the two ends. Per germline, CDR1 SNHLY and CDR2 FYNNEI. The CDR3 DNA sequence: TGTGCCAGCAGTGAAGCGCAAGGGGAAAGCCAGCCCCAGCATTTT. Encoded protein: CASSEAQGESQPQHF. The variable domain in full, with the rest retrieved from reference TRBV2 and TRBJ1-5, is EPEVTQTPSHQVTQMGQEVILRCVPISNHLYFYWYRQILGQKVEFLVSFYNNEISEKSEIFDDQFSVERPDGSNFTLKIRSTKLEDSAMYFCASSEAQGESQPQHFGDGTRLSIL.

The chain joins TRBV10-2 to TRBJ2-6; a weak D match, TRBD2 (6 bases). Germline V lookup: CDR1 WSHSY, CDR2 SAAADI. V gave up 0 bases and J gave up 4 bases, with 16 bases separating them. The CDR3 runs to 18 residues. This CDR3 is CASSESRDSNTGANVLTF. Written as DNA, the CDR3 is TGCGCCAGCAGTGAGTCGAGGGACTCGAACACCGGGGCCAACGTCCTGACTTTC.

With regard to this clonotype: The CDR3 ends on some other residue instead of the conserved phenylalanine or tryptophan, so this is likely a read error. The rearrangement joins TRBV2 to TRBJ1-4, with D uncertain. Trimming removed 6 bases at V and 5 bases at J, with 1 base between. Germline V gene lookup returns CDR1 SNHLY and CDR2 FYNNEI. CDR3 length: 10 amino acids. The DNA of the CDR3 is TGTGCCAGCAGAAATGAAAAACTGTTTCTT. It is translated as CASRNEKLFL.

This clonotype was observed at least ten times. The chain links TRBV7-8 to TRBJ2-7; no firm D call. CDR3 length: 14 residues. Between the trimmed V and J ends, which lost 0 bases and 3 bases, there was a span of 9 bases. CDR1 is SGHVS, CDR2 FQNEAQ, per germline. CDR3 DNA: TGTGCCAGCAGCTTAGCGGTAGGGATCTACGAGCAGTACTTC. Translating it yields CASSLAVGIYEQYF.

V gene TRBV10-3 combines with J gene TRBJ1-1; D is perhaps TRBD1 (5 bases). This CDR3 has 9 residues. Germline values: CDR1 ENHRY, CDR2 SYGVKD. Deletions cut 10 bases from V and 6 bases from J, with 6 bases between. The CDR3 DNA sequence: TGTGCCAGAGGGGCTGAAGCTTTCTTT. It is translated as CARGAEAFF.